The present entry profiles one T cell receptor (beta chain) with its context. This entry comes from a study of CD4 and CD8 cells across lung adenocarcinoma regions. TCRdb itself ran the PCR reads through MiXCR, one entry per CDR3 protein. The sample shows approximately 12,000 distinct CDR3 sequences, about 56% of them seen only once. Germline-derived CDR1 and CDR2 are SGHNT and YENEEA. The CDR3 contains 19 residues. V lost 5 bases, J lost 2 bases, and 11 bases stayed unmatched. This TCR derives from a female donor with lung adenocarcinoma. The CD4 and CD8 labels of this study may be unreliable. The J gene is TRBJ2-6, the V gene TRBV11-3; TRBD1 aligns across 11 bases. Sequencing used CD8+ T cells from the center of a lung tumor. In DNA form, the CDR3 reads TGTGCCAGCAGCCCCTTTTGGACAGGGGGCTTGACTGGGGCCAACGTCCTGACTTTC. Translation: CASSPFWTGGLTGANVLTF.